Shown below are 27 T cell receptor beta chains from a single sample sequenced in a study of OX40 agonist ivuxolimab in advanced cancers. Method: immunoSEQ multiplex PCR; TCRdb's copy keeps in-frame clones and lacks some. Of approximately 120,000 clones in the sample, 80% to 95% were seen once. The specimen was CD4+ or CD8+ T cells sorted from blood, collected in a trial of the OX40 agonist ivuxolimab. The receptors derive from an adult with an advanced solid tumor such as melanoma, head and neck, liver or kidney cancer.

The rearrangement joins TRBV6-6 to TRBJ1-3; the D is unclear. This CDR3 is built from 16 residues. Deletions cut 4 bases from V and 0 bases from J, with 13 bases between. Germline V CDR1 and CDR2: MNHNY, SVGAGI (reference sequence). The CDR3: CASSWLPGSSGNTIYF. The CDR3 bases are TGTGCCAGCAGTTGGCTTCCAGGTTCCTCTGGAAACACCATATATTTT.

This clone has just a few counts. The J gene is TRBJ1-5, the V gene TRBV6-5, with D hard to call. CDR3 length: 15 amino acids. Germline assignment: CDR1 MNHEY and CDR2 SVGAGI. Trimming left V 2 bases short and J 7 bases short, with 15 bases between. The CDR3 sequence is CASSYDHLGAQPQHF. CDR3 sequence (DNA): TGTGCCAGCAGTTACGACCATCTCGGTGCACAGCCCCAGCATTTT.

V usage is TRBV15 and J usage is TRBJ1-1; D gene uncertain. The CDR3 runs to 14 residues. V was shortened by 1 base and J by 5 bases, with 11 bases between the two germline ends. Germline V gives CDR1 LNHNV, CDR2 YYDKDF (reference sequence). The CDR3 nucleotides are TGTGCCACCAGCAGAGGGGGATTGGGGACTGAAGCTTTCTTT. Protein: CATSRGGLGTEAFF.

The chain combines TRBV28 with TRBJ2-2; D is perhaps TRBD2 (5 bases). Between the trimmed V and J ends, which lost 3 bases and 7 bases, there was a span of 15 bases. Germline V lookup: CDR1 MDHEN, CDR2 SYDVKM. This CDR3 is built from 15 residues. In DNA, the CDR3 is TGTGCCAGCAGTTTCACTAGATCGGGTGGCGGGGAGCTGTTTTTT. It codes for CASSFTRSGGGELFF.

In this sample, this clone turned up once. The chain carries TRBV27 and TRBJ2-5; possibly TRBD2 for D (6 bases). The DNA end is a closer match to TRBJ2-7, so the J assignment may be wrong. This CDR3 comprises 14 residues. Germline V lookup: CDR1 MNHEY, CDR2 SMNVEV (reference sequence). The CDR3 sequence: CASSRSSGDFEQYF. The DNA of the CDR3 is TGTGCCAGCAGCCGTTCCTCTGGGGACTTCGAGCAGTACTTC.

This sequence joins TRBV15 and TRBJ2-7; TRBD2 agrees at 8 bases. Germline V gene lookup returns CDR1 LNHNV and CDR2 YYDKDF (reference sequence). The CDR3 sequence is 16 residues long. J was trimmed by 2 bases and V by 1 base; bases with no gene match: 7. The CDR3 DNA sequence: TGTGCCACCAGCAGAGGGGGTAGCGGGGACGCCTACGAGCAGTACTTC. This encodes CATSRGGSGDAYEQYF.

The genes are TRBV14 and TRBJ2-7, with 10 bases identical to TRBD2. The V gene's germline CDR1 is SGHDN and CDR2 FVKESK. The CDR3 is 16 amino acids. Trimming at V came to 4 bases and at J to 1 base, leaving 7 bases not matched to a gene. In nucleotides, the CDR3 is TGTGCCAGCAGCCCGCCTAGCGGGAGATTATCCTACGAGCAGTACTTC. This codes for CASSPPSGRLSYEQYF.

The J gene is TRBJ2-1, the V gene TRBV27; 7 bases agree with TRBD2. The length of the CDR3 is 15 residues. Germline CDR1 and CDR2: MNHEY and SMNVEV (reference sequence). With 2 bases clipped from V and 9 bases from J, the junction kept 10 bases outside the gene matches. DNA of the CDR3: TGTGCCAGCAGTTTACTAGCGGAAGGAGTGGCTGAGCAGTTCTTC. Its translation: CASSLLAEGVAEQFF.

This clone has a single count. V and J are TRBV28 and TRBJ1-3; D is possibly TRBD1 (5 bases). The length of the CDR3 is 14 residues. V was cut by 3 bases and J by 3 bases, with 9 bases left in between. The germline V gene has CDR1 MDHEN and CDR2 SYDVKM. The CDR3 nucleotides are TGTGCCAGCAGTTTCCCAGGGAATGGAAACACCATATATTTT. This translates into CASSFPGNGNTIYF.

The sample holds one count of this clone. CDR3 sequence: CASSQVAGSYNEQFF. The DNA for the CDR3 is TGTGCCAGCAGCCAAGTTGCAGGGTCCTACAATGAGCAGTTCTTC. The chain couples TRBV11-3 to TRBJ2-1; tentatively, D is TRBD1 (5 bases). This CDR3 has 15 amino acids. CDR1 and CDR2 from the germline V gene are SGHNT and YENEEA. Trimming took off 5 bases at V and 1 base at J, with 12 bases between the two ends.

The chain has TRBV7-3 and TRBJ2-7; D is ambiguous. The V gene lost 4 bases and the J gene lost 2 bases, with 9 bases spanning the gap. From germline, CDR1 is SGHTA and CDR2 FQGTGA. The CDR3 consists of 13 residues. DNA for the CDR3: TGTGCCAGCAGCTCTGGAGCCGCCTACGAGCAGTACTTC. It codes for CASSSGAAYEQYF.

The V gene is TRBV2, the J gene TRBJ1-1; D is possibly TRBD1 (6 bases). V was trimmed by 4 bases and J by 6 bases, leaving 15 bases between them. The CDR3 covers 14 residues. Germline lookup yields CDR1 SNHLY and CDR2 FYNNEI. DNA for the CDR3: TGTGCCAGCAGTGTGTTAAGGGGGGATTCTGAAGCTTTCTTT. Residues: CASSVLRGDSEAFF.

Turning to this clone: The identical CDR3 is also encoded by other nucleotide sequences in the sample. The chain links TRBV2 to TRBJ2-5; no reliable D call. Trimming left V 5 bases short and J 2 bases short, with 3 bases between. The germline gives CDR1 SNHLY, CDR2 FYNNEI. The CDR3 length is 11 residues. The CDR3 sequence is CASSPQETQYF. DNA for the CDR3: TGTGCCAGCAGTCCACAAGAGACCCAGTACTTC.

This chain joins TRBV28 and TRBJ1-4; D unresolved. V shed 4 bases and J shed 5 bases, with 11 bases lying between them. This CDR3 comprises 14 residues. Looked up from germline, CDR1 is MDHEN and CDR2 is SYDVKM. Here the CDR3 reads CASSSRHGNEKLFF. CDR3 DNA: TGTGCCAGCAGTTCCAGACACGGGAATGAAAAACTGTTTTTT. Filled out from reference TRBV28 and TRBJ1-4, the complete variable domain reads DVKVTQSSRYLVKRTGEKVFLECVQDMDHENMFWYRQDPGLGLRLIYFSYDVKMKEKGDIPEGYSVSREKKERFSLILESASTNQTSMYLCASSSRHGNEKLFFGSGTQLSVL.

The genes are TRBV9 and TRBJ2-3, with 7 bases that match TRBD1. Germline values: CDR1 SGDLS, CDR2 YYNGEE. The length of the CDR3 is 14 residues. Losses at the gene ends were 0 bases for V and 7 bases for J; bases not matched to a gene: 5. The CDR3 sequence: CASSVGQGQYTQYF. DNA of the CDR3: TGTGCCAGCAGCGTAGGGCAGGGACAGTATACGCAGTATTTT. The full variable domain, with the rest looked up from reference TRBV9 and TRBJ2-3, is DSGVTQTPKHLITATGQRVTLRCSPRSGDLSVYWYQQSLDQGLQFLIQYYNGEERAKGNILERFSAQQFPDLHSELNLSSLELGDSALYFCASSVGQGQYTQYFGPGTRLTVL.

This chain links TRBV7-2 with TRBJ2-1; 12 bases are shared with TRBD1. This CDR3 region has 14 residues. Germline V gene lookup returns CDR1 SGHTA and CDR2 FQGNSA. Trimming removed 4 bases from V and 10 bases from J; junction bases left unmatched: 5. CDR3 in amino acids: CASSSGQGAREQFF. The CDR3 coding sequence is TGTGCCAGCAGCTCGGGACAGGGGGCGCGGGAGCAGTTCTTC.

CDR3 amino acids: CASSLVAGETEAFF. The CDR3 DNA is TGTGCCAGCAGCTTAGTGGCAGGGGAAACTGAAGCTTTCTTT. This chain uses TRBV7-2 with TRBJ1-1, with D maybe TRBD1 (6 bases). CDR1 SGHTA and CDR2 FQGNSA come from the germline V gene. The CDR3 consists of 14 residues. V was clipped by 1 base and J by 5 bases, with 11 bases between them.

The chain carries TRBV7-2 and TRBJ1-1; no clear D gene. Germline CDR1 and CDR2: SGHTA and FQGNSA. Between the trimmed V and J ends, which lost 5 bases and 0 bases, there was a span of 22 bases. This CDR3 spans 18 amino acids. The CDR3 sequence is CASSISFPGEALNTEAFF. The CDR3 nucleotides are TGTGCCAGCAGCATCAGTTTCCCCGGGGAGGCTTTGAACACTGAAGCTTTCTTT. Looking up the rest from reference TRBV7-2 and TRBJ1-1 gives the full variable domain: GAGVSQSPSNKVTEKGKDVELRCDPISGHTALYWYRQSLGQGLEFLIYFQGNSAPDKSGLPSDRFSAERTGGSVSTLTIQRTQQEDSAVYLCASSISFPGEALNTEAFFGQGTRLTVV.

This chain joins TRBV28 and TRBJ1-1; 7 bases agree with TRBD1. With 6 bases clipped from V and 4 bases from J, the junction kept 11 bases outside the gene matches. The CDR3 runs 15 residues. Germline V gene lookup returns CDR1 MDHEN and CDR2 SYDVKM. The CDR3 DNA reads TGTGCCAGCAGGAATACAGGGGCTGGCGGCACTGAAGCTTTCTTT. Translation: CASRNTGAGGTEAFF.

The CDR3 DNA reads TGTGCCAGCAGTGTCGAGGGAGGGCAGCCCCAGCATTTT. Translated, it gives CASSVEGGQPQHF. This sequence joins TRBV6-1 and TRBJ1-5; no clear D. CDR3 length equals 13 residues. The germline gives CDR1 MNHNS, CDR2 SASEGT. V was cut by 4 bases and J by 7 bases, with 11 bases left in between.

The genes are TRBV19 and TRBJ2-5, with 7 nucleotides matching TRBD1. The CDR3 is 14 residues long. Germline V gene data show CDR1 as LNHDA and CDR2 as SQIVND (reference sequence). J was trimmed by 8 bases and V by 1 base; bases with no gene match: 7. This CDR3 is CASSIGDRISTQYF. CDR3 nucleotides: TGTGCCAGTAGTATAGGGGACAGAATATCTACCCAGTACTTC.

The J gene is TRBJ2-7, the V gene TRBV6-1; D could derive from TRBD1 or TRBD2 (5 bases each). The CDR3 has 15 amino acids. The germline V gene has CDR1 MNHNS and CDR2 SASEGT. V gave up 4 bases and J gave up 5 bases, with 18 bases separating them. The CDR3 is CASSARGSTDNEQYF. As DNA, the CDR3 is TGTGCCAGCAGTGCTCGGGGTTCGACAGATAACGAGCAGTACTTC.

This chain joins TRBV28 and TRBJ1-1, with TRBD1 as a possible D gene (6 bases). This CDR3 has 14 residues. The germline CDR1 and CDR2 sequences are MDHEN and SYDVKM. V lost 4 bases, J lost 4 bases, and 13 bases lay in between. The CDR3 loop reads CASSSPGQSTEAFF. The CDR3 DNA reads TGTGCCAGCAGTTCCCCAGGACAGAGCACTGAAGCTTTCTTT.

V is TRBV19 and J is TRBJ2-7, with 9 bases aligning to TRBD1. Per germline, CDR1 LNHDA and CDR2 SQIVND (reference sequence). The ends lost 0 bases at V and 5 bases at J; junction bases unmatched: 11. CDR3 length: 17 amino acids. CDR3 in amino acids: CASSIDPPGTGIHEQYF. DNA of the CDR3: TGTGCCAGTAGTATAGATCCCCCCGGGACAGGGATCCACGAGCAGTACTTC.

With respect to this clone: A junction boundary mismatches the germline segment, possibly from a read error. The rearrangement links TRBV7-3 to TRBJ2-3, with no clear D. Germline CDR1 is SGHTA and CDR2 is FQGTGA. The CDR3 has 14 amino acids. CDR3 sequence: CASSLLSSTDAQYF. DNA of the CDR3: TGTGCCAGCAGCTTACTCAGCAGCACAGATGCGCAGTATTTT.

This chain joins TRBV28 and TRBJ1-5, with TRBD1 matching over 7 bases. The CDR3 is 15 amino acids. Germline assignment: CDR1 MDHEN and CDR2 SYDVKM. Trimming cost V 5 bases and J 1 base; bases outside gene matches: 5. The CDR3 DNA reads as TGTGCCAGCAGTGAGGGACAGAACAGCAATCAGCCCCAGCATTTT. The encoded protein is CASSEGQNSNQPQHF.

The rearrangement links TRBV7-2 to TRBJ2-1; maybe TRBD2 (6 bases). V was shortened by 1 base and J by 10 bases, with 17 bases between the two germline ends. Germline CDR1 reads SGHTA; CDR2 reads FQGNSA. The CDR3 covers 15 residues. Here the CDR3 reads CASSLGEEGLGEQFF. CDR3 bases: TGTGCCAGCAGCTTAGGAGAGGAGGGGCTCGGCGAGCAGTTCTTC.